What follows is one T cell receptor (beta chain) and its context. Its antigen is unknown. The data derive from a study of T cell responses to AZD1222 COVID-19 vaccine. Study context: Second-dose timings of about 4 or about 12 weeks were pooled.

Study-wide findings and caveats: Following two doses of AZD1222, Spike-specific TCR breadth and depth rose. Baseline seropositives among AZD1222 recipients totaled only 5 to 7. The study reported that nearly half of spike-specific TCRs target unmutated variant regions.

Data came from immunoSEQ multiplex PCR; TCRdb stores just in-frame clones and leaves some out. The data contain about 99,000 clones, more than 80% of them singletons. V trimming: 3 bases; J trimming: 8 bases; junction bases outside the gene matches: 6. Germline CDR1 reads MRHNA; CDR2 reads SNTAGT. The CDR3 sequence is 14 residues long. Sample: peripheral blood, taken on day 0 of AZD1222 vaccination. This sequence joins TRBV6-4 and TRBJ2-1, with 8 bases lining up with TRBD2. This receptor was taken from an adult in good health. The CDR3 nucleotides read TGTGCCAGCAGTGAGGGGCGGGAGGTCTATGAGCAGTTCTTC. It is translated as CASSEGREVYEQFF.